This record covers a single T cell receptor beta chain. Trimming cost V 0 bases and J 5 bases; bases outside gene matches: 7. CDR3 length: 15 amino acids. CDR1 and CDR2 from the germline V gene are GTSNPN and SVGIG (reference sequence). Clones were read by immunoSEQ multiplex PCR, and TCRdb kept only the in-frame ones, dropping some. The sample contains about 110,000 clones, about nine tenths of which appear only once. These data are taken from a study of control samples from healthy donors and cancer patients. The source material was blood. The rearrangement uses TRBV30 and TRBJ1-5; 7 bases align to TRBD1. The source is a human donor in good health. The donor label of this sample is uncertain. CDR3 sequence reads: CAWSVTGVPYQPQHF. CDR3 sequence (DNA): TGTGCCTGGAGTGTCACAGGGGTTCCCTATCAGCCCCAGCATTTT.